This T cell receptor (beta chain) was found in a study of blood T cell repertoires in COVID-19. Background on the study: Whether acute or convalescent, the COVID-19 samples came from the United States, Italy and Spain. In each case, the material was cDNA or gDNA derived from T cells, B-cell-depleted T cells, or PBMCs.

This CDR3 is built from 16 residues. Per the study methods: Nucleated cell counts were estimated from reference gene primer amplification. Sequencing was performed with immunoSEQ multiplex PCR; in TCRdb, only in-frame clones are kept and a portion is missing. V and J calls and clone size are given by that table; D and trimming were obtained from the DNA. The table includes some 60,000 clones, about 91% detected once. J is TRBJ2-7 and V is TRBV1; the table's D call TRBD1 went unverified against the DNA. TRBV1 is designated a pseudogene. Sequenced input: peripheral blood. The sequence was collected from a man in his fifties or sixties with acute or convalescent COVID-19. The CDR3 protein is CTSSHPPTGPFYEQYF. The CDR3, as DNA: TGCACCAGCAGCCACCCTCCGACAGGGCCCTTCTACGAGCAGTACTTC.